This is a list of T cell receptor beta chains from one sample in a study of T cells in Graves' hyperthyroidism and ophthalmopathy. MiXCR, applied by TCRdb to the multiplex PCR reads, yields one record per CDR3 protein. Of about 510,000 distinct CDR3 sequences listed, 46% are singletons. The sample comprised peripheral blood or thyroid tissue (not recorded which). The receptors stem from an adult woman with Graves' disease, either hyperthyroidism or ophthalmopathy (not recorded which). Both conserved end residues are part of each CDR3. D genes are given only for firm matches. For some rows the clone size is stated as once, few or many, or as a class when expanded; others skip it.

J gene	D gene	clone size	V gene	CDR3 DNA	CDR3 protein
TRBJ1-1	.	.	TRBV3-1	TGTGCCAGCAGCCAAGATTATGGTGCTGCTTTCTTT	CASSQDYGAAFF
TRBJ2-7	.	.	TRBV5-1	TGCGCCAGCAGCTTGGTAGCCCCAACCTACGAGCAGTACTTC	CASSLVAPTYEQYF
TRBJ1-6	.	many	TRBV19	TGTGCCAGCAACGAGATCAGGACCGCGGTCAATTCACCCCTCCACTTT	CASNEIRTAVNSPLHF
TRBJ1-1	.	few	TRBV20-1	TGCAGTGCTAGGAGTAGTAACACTGAAGCTTTCTTT	CSARSSNTEAFF
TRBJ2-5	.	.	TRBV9	TGTGCCAGCAGCGTTGCGGGACTCCAAGAGACCCAGTACTTC	CASSVAGLQETQYF
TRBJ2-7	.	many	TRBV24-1	TGTGCCACCAGTGGCAGCTCCTACGAGCAGTACTTC	CATSGSSYEQYF
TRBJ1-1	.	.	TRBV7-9	TGTGCCAGCAGCTCCGGGTCGTCTGAAGCTTTCTTT	CASSSGSSEAFF
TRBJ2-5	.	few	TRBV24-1	TGTGCCACCAGTGATGCCGGGACGGCGAAAGAGACCCAGTACTTC	CATSDAGTAKETQYF
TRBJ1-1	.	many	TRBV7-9	TGTGCCAGCAGCCTCCGACAGGTCGCTGAAGCTTTCTTT	CASSLRQVAEAFF
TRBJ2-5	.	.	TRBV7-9	TGTGCCAGCAGCGTCCCGCGGGGGCGGGAGACCCAGTACTTC	CASSVPRGRETQYF
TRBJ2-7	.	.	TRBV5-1	TGCGCCAGCAGACCCCCAAGGAGCTACGAGCAGTACTTC	CASRPPRSYEQYF
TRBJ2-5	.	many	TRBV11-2	TGTGCCAGCAGCCAGGCCCTGAAGGAGACCCAGTACTTC	CASSQALKETQYF
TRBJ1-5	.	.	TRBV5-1	TGCGCCAGCAGCTTTTCCTCCCAGCATTTT	CASSFSSQHF
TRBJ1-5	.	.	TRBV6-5	TGTGCCAGCAGCAACACCGGGAATCAGCCCCAGCATTTT	CASSNTGNQPQHF
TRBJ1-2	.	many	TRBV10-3	TGTGCCATCAGTGAGTCGGGTGGCTACACCTTC	CAISESGGYTF
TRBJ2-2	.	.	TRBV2	TGTGCCAGCAGTGAAGTCCGGAACGGGGAGCTGTTTTTT	CASSEVRNGELFF
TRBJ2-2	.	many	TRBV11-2	TGTGCCAGCAGCTTAGGGAGTAGAAACGGGGAGCTGTTTTTT	CASSLGSRNGELFF
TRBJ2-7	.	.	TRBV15	TGTGCCACCGGCAAACGAAAGGCCTACGAGCAGTACTTC	CATGKRKAYEQYF
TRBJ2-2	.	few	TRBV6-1	TGTGCCAGCAGTTCGAATAGCCCCGGGGAGCTGTTTTTT	CASSSNSPGELFF
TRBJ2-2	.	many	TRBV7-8	TGTGCCAGCAGCTTAGGGCAGGGCATTGGCACCGGGGAGCTGTTTTTT	CASSLGQGIGTGELFF
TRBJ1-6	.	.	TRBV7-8	TGTGCCAGCAGCTTAGCGCCCGGGAATAATTCACCCCTCCACTTT	CASSLAPGNNSPLHF
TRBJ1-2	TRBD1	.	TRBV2	TGTGCCAGCAGTTTCGGGACAGCCTATGGCTACACCTTC	CASSFGTAYGYTF
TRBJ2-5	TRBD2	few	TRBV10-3	TGTGCCATCGGGGAAACGGCGGGAGGGGAGACCCAGTACTTC	CAIGETAGGETQYF
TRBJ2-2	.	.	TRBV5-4	TGTGCCAGCAGGCCGGAGACCGGGGAGCTGTTTTTT	CASRPETGELFF
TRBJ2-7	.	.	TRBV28	TGTGCCAGCAGTTTATACGCAGGGAGCTCCTACGAGCAGTACTTC	CASSLYAGSSYEQYF
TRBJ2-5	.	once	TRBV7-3	TGTGCCAGCAGAATGCGGGCGACGGATACCCAGTACTTC	CASRMRATDTQYF
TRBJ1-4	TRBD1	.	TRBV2	TGTGCCAGCGGGACAGGGAATGAAAAACTGTTTTTT	CASGTGNEKLFF
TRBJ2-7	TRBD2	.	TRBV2	TGTGCCAGCAGTTACTCTTCGGACCCGGAGGCGGGAGACGAGCAGCACTTC	CASSYSSDPEAGDEQHF
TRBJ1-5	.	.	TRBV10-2	TGCGCCACCAGCGGTAGCAATCAGCCCCAGCATTTT	CATSGSNQPQHF
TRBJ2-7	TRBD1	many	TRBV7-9	TGTGCCAGCAGCTTGAACCAGGACAGGGTATCTCAGCAGTACTTC	CASSLNQDRVSQQYF
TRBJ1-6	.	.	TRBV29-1	TGCAGCGTCGCTACAGGGAAAGGTTCACCCCTCCACTTT	CSVATGKGSPLHF
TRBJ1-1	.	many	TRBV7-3	TGTGCCAGCAGCTTAAGGGATAGTACTGAAGCTTTCTTT	CASSLRDSTEAFF
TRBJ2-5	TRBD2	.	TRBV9	TGTGCCAGCAGCGGCGGGCTCCTAGCGGGCGGGGGGCTCGGGGAGACCCAGTACTTC	CASSGGLLAGGGLGETQYF
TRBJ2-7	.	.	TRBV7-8	TGTGCCAGCAGCTTAGACGGGTTGAATCCCTACGAGCAGTACTTC	CASSLDGLNPYEQYF
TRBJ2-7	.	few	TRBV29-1	TGCAGCGTGGAGCTGGGACAAGCCTACGAGCAGTACTTC	CSVELGQAYEQYF
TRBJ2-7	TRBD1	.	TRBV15	TGTGCCAGCAGCTTAGAGGCTATCCGGGACAGGAACTACGAGCAGTACTTC	CASSLEAIRDRNYEQYF
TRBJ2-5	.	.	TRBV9	TGTGCCAGCAGCCCATCCGAGACAATAACGTACGGGAGTTTTGAGACCCAGTACTTC	CASSPSETITYGSFETQYF
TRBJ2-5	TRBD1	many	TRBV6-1	TGTGCCAGCAGTGAGTCCCGGACAGGGTCGGAGACCCAGTACTTC	CASSESRTGSETQYF
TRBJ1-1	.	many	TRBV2	TGTGCCAGCACCACCGCTTGGACGCCGAACACTGAAGCTTTCTTT	CASTTAWTPNTEAFF
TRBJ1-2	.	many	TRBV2	TGTGCCAGCATTTTTGTTCCACAGGGAAACTATGGCTACACCTTC	CASIFVPQGNYGYTF
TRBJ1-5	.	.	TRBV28	TGTGCCAGCAGTTTGGGGGCGGGTCATCAGCCCCAGCATTTT	CASSLGAGHQPQHF
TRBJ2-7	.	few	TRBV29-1	TGCAGTGGAGCTTCGACTAGACACTCCCAAAGCTCCTACGAGCAGTACTTC	CSGASTRHSQSSYEQYF
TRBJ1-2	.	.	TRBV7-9	TGTGCCAGCAGCCCGAGGGGTACGGGCGACTATGGCTACACCTTC	CASSPRGTGDYGYTF
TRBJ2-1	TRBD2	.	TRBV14	TGTGCCAGCAGCCGGGGGACTAGCGGTGAGCAGTTCTTC	CASSRGTSGEQFF
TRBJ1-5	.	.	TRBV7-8	TGTGCCAGCAGCCCGGCGACGGAGAGCAATCAGCCCCAGCATTTT	CASSPATESNQPQHF
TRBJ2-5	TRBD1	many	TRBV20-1	TGCAGTGCTAGAAAGACAGGGGGTACGGAGACCCAGTACTTC	CSARKTGGTETQYF
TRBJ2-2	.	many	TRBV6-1	TGTGCCAGCAGTGAACTAGAGGAGACCGGGGAGCTGTTTTTT	CASSELEETGELFF
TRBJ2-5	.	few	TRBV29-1	TGCAGCGTTGATAAGGGGTCGACAGAGACCCAGTACTTC	CSVDKGSTETQYF
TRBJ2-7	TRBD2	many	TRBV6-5	TGTGCCAGCAGAGAACTCAGCGGGAGTTACGAGCAGTACTTC	CASRELSGSYEQYF
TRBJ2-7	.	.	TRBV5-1	TGCGCCAGCAGCCGCGGCGGGTCGCCTAGCATCACCTACGAGCAGTACTTC	CASSRGGSPSITYEQYF
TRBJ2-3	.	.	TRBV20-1	TGCAGTGCTAGAATCCCTGGCACAGATACGCAGTATTTT	CSARIPGTDTQYF
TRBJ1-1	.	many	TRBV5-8	TGTGCCAGCAGCTTGGGCCTGCTTTTGGGCGGCACTGAAGCTTTCTTT	CASSLGLLLGGTEAFF
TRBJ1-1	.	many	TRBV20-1	TGCAGTGCTAGAGCCAGGGACTTGATCACTGAAGCTTTCTTT	CSARARDLITEAFF
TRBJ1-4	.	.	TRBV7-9	TGTGCCAGCAGCCACCGGGACGGGGAAAAACTGTTTTTT	CASSHRDGEKLFF
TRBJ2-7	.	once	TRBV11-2	TGTGCCAGCAGCTTAGGGGTGCAGTACTTC	CASSLGVQYF
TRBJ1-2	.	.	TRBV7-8	TGTGCCAGCAGCTATGATGTAGGGGTTTATGGCTACACCTTC	CASSYDVGVYGYTF
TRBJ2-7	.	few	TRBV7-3	TGTGCCAGCAGTTTACTGCCGGGCGAGCAGTACTTC	CASSLLPGEQYF
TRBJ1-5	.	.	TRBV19	TGTGCCAGTAGTATAGGGAAAGGTTATCAGCCCCAGCATTTT	CASSIGKGYQPQHF
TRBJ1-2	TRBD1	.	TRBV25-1	TGTGCCAGCAGTGCTGTACAGGGGAGCTATGGCTACACCTTC	CASSAVQGSYGYTF
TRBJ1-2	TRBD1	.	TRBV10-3	TGTGCCATCAGTGATTGGGACAGGGTGTCTGGCTACACCTTC	CAISDWDRVSGYTF